This passage covers 25 T cell receptor beta chains from one sample sequenced in a study of OX40 agonist ivuxolimab in advanced cancers. Data came from immunoSEQ multiplex PCR; TCRdb stores just in-frame clones and leaves some out. The sample includes tens of thousands of clones, 80% to 90% seen only once; the top ten take about 0.31%. Sequenced here: CD4+ or CD8+ T cells sorted from blood, sampled in a trial of the OX40 agonist ivuxolimab. Receptors were obtained from an adult with an advanced solid tumor such as melanoma, head and neck, liver or kidney cancer.

The rearrangement links TRBV19 to TRBJ1-5; TRBD1 might be the D (5 bases). Germline assignment: CDR1 LNHDA and CDR2 SQIVND (reference sequence). V was shortened by 7 bases and J by 0 bases, with 16 bases between the two germline ends. The CDR3 extends over 16 amino acids. The DNA for the CDR3 is TGTGCCAGTAATGCGAACAGGCCATATAGCAATCAGCCCCAGCATTTT. Its protein is CASNANRPYSNQPQHF.

Points on this clone: The junction shows a germline mismatch at one end, possibly a read error. The rearrangement joins TRBV4-2 to TRBJ2-5, with 7 bases that match TRBD1. Judging by the DNA end, TRBJ2-7 fits better; the J call may be wrong. The length of the CDR3 is 15 residues. Germline V gene sequence: CDR1 LGHNA, CDR2 YNFKEQ. CDR3 region: CASSKDPGQSYEQYF. The CDR3 DNA follows: TGTGCCAGCAGCAAAGACCCGGGACAGTCCTACGAGCAGTACTTC.

The CDR3 nucleotides read TGCGCCAGCAGCTTGCCAGGGTTGTCTGGGGCCAACGTCCTGACTTTC. Amino acid sequence: CASSLPGLSGANVLTF. The chain has TRBV5-1 and TRBJ2-6; TRBD1 is a possible D gene (5 bases). Germline CDR1 SGHRS, CDR2 YFSETQ. V lost 1 base to trimming and J lost 1 base, with 9 bases between them. The CDR3 consists of 16 residues.

This chain uses TRBV2 with TRBJ2-6, with 7 bases lining up with TRBD2. Per the germline V gene, CDR1 is SNHLY and CDR2 is FYNNEI. The CDR3 extends over 16 amino acids. The junction had 3 bases not matched to a gene; V was cut back by 2 bases and J by 2 bases. The CDR3 is CASSEPRGAGANVLTF. The CDR3, as DNA: TGTGCCAGCAGTGAACCCCGGGGGGCTGGGGCCAACGTCCTGACTTTC.

The chain carries TRBV5-5 and TRBJ1-2; D remains ambiguous. Germline-derived CDR1 and CDR2 are SGHKS and YYEKEE (reference sequence). The CDR3 contains 16 residues. V was clipped by 0 bases and J by 2 bases, with 14 bases between them. CDR3 residues: CASSLVGNGRNYGYTF. The DNA of the CDR3 is TGTGCCAGCAGCTTGGTAGGGAATGGGAGGAACTATGGCTACACCTTC.

The rearrangement uses TRBV29-1 and TRBJ2-2, with TRBD1 as a possible D gene (7 bases). This CDR3 contains 15 residues. CDR1 is SQVTM and CDR2 is ANQGSEA in the germline V gene. The ends were cut back, 7 bases at V and 4 bases at J, with 19 bases in the middle. For the CDR3, the DNA is TGCAGCGCGTACAAATCAGGGGGGAGCACCGGGGAGCTGTTTTTT. The encoded protein is CSAYKSGGSTGELFF.

The count of this clone is one. V gene TRBV10-3 combines with J gene TRBJ1-2; 11 nucleotides match TRBD1. The CDR3 contains 13 residues. The V gene end was trimmed by 8 bases and the J gene end by 6 bases; junction bases not matched to a gene: 5. Germline V gene data show CDR1 as ENHRY and CDR2 as SYGVKD. The CDR3 sequence: CAIGQGANDGYTF. The CDR3 nucleotides are TGTGCCATCGGACAGGGGGCAAACGATGGCTACACCTTC.

The chain combines TRBV28 with TRBJ2-1; TRBD2 agrees at 10 bases. The trim removed 11 bases at V and 6 bases at J, leaving 10 bases unmatched. The germline V gene encodes CDR1 MDHEN and CDR2 SYDVKM. The CDR3 spans 14 residues. CDR3 amino acids: CAAALAGAVNEQFF. The CDR3 bases are TGTGCCGCAGCGCTAGCGGGAGCGGTCAATGAGCAGTTCTTC.

A single count supports this clone. The rearrangement uses TRBV7-3 and TRBJ2-3, with TRBD1 matching 9 bases. The junction had 13 bases not matched to a gene; V was cut back by 4 bases and J by 8 bases. Looked up from germline, CDR1 is SGHTA and CDR2 is FQGTGA. This CDR3 comprises 16 residues. CDR3 nucleotides: TGTGCCAGCAGCTCGGGACAGGGTCCGGGGGGAGTTACGCAGTATTTT. Amino acids: CASSSGQGPGGVTQYF.

This rearrangement joins TRBV7-2 to TRBJ1-2, with 9 bases fitting TRBD1. CDR1 and CDR2 (germline): SGHTA, FQGNSA. The CDR3 has 15 amino acids. V was clipped by 3 bases and J by 2 bases; unmatched bases: 4. CDR3 nucleotide sequence: TGTGCCAGCAGCTTTGGGACAGGGTGGAACTATGGCTACACCTTC. Protein: CASSFGTGWNYGYTF.

J is TRBJ2-6 and V is TRBV18; perhaps D is TRBD1 or TRBD2 (7 bases each). Germline CDR1 reads KGHSH; CDR2 reads LQKENI. The CDR3 runs 18 residues. V lost 2 bases, J lost 0 bases, and 14 bases lay in between. The CDR3 loop reads CASSPGGGQNSGANVLTF. The CDR3 nucleotides read TGTGCCAGCTCACCAGGGGGGGGACAGAACTCTGGGGCCAACGTCCTGACTTTC. Full variable domain (rest looked up from reference TRBV18 and TRBJ2-6): NAGVMQNPRHLVRRRGQEARLRCSPMKGHSHVYWYRQLPEEGLKFMVYLQKENIIDESGMPKERFSAEFPKEGPSILRIQQVVRGDSAAYFCASSPGGGQNSGANVLTFGAGSRLTVL.

V is TRBV4-1 and J is TRBJ2-5; D uncertain. Trimming pared 1 base from V and 2 bases from J, leaving 14 bases between. The germline V gene has CDR1 MGHRA and CDR2 YSYEKL. The CDR3 spans 16 residues. The DNA for the CDR3 is TGCGCCAGCAGCCAAGGGGAACTAATTCGTCAAGAGACCCAGTACTTC. It specifies CASSQGELIRQETQYF.

The chain employs TRBV6-1 and TRBJ1-1; D is ambiguous. Germline loops: CDR1 MNHNS, CDR2 SASEGT. There are 14 residues in the CDR3. Trimming removed 1 base from V and 0 bases from J, with 6 bases in between. The CDR3 loop is CASSEGRLNTEAFF. DNA for the CDR3: TGTGCCAGCAGTGAAGGCCGGCTGAACACTGAAGCTTTCTTT.

This clone showed up just once. The rearrangement joins TRBV9 to TRBJ1-5, with 7 bases lining up with TRBD1. The CDR3 is 13 amino acids. The germline CDR1 and CDR2 sequences are SGDLS and YYNGEE. Unmatched junction bases numbered 3, after V lost 5 bases and J lost 4 bases. CDR3 sequence: CASSGTVNQPQHF. In DNA, the CDR3 is TGTGCCAGCAGTGGGACAGTTAATCAGCCCCAGCATTTT. The full variable domain, completed using reference TRBV9 and TRBJ1-5, is DSGVTQTPKHLITATGQRVTLRCSPRSGDLSVYWYQQSLDQGLQFLIQYYNGEERAKGNILERFSAQQFPDLHSELNLSSLELGDSALYFCASSGTVNQPQHFGDGTRLSIL.

The chain uses TRBV28 and TRBJ2-7, with D possibly TRBD1 on 5 matching bases. V was pared by 3 bases and J by 0 bases, with 18 bases between. The CDR3 has 17 residues. Germline-derived CDR1 and CDR2 are MDHEN and SYDVKM. CDR3 in DNA: TGTGCCAGCAGTTTCCCTGGGGCAGGGCCCTCCTCCTACGAGCAGTACTTC. Amino acids: CASSFPGAGPSSYEQYF.

The chain joins TRBV9 to TRBJ1-5; D unclear. CDR3 length: 14 amino acids. The germline gives CDR1 SGDLS, CDR2 YYNGEE. Trimming took off 0 bases at V and 5 bases at J, with 9 bases between the two ends. In DNA, the CDR3 is TGTGCCAGCAGCGTAGAAGGGAATGATCAGCCCCAGCATTTT. Translating it yields CASSVEGNDQPQHF.

The chain joins TRBV10-3 to TRBJ2-7; the D gene is possibly TRBD1 (5 bases). Germline assignment: CDR1 ENHRY and CDR2 SYGVKD. This CDR3 has 15 residues. V lost 4 bases and J 0 bases, leaving 13 bases between the germline ends. CDR3: CAISARQRSSYEQYF. The CDR3 nucleotides read TGTGCCATCAGTGCAAGACAGAGGAGCTCCTACGAGCAGTACTTC.

V gene TRBV7-2 combines with J gene TRBJ2-7, with 9 bases lining up with TRBD1. Germline V lookup: CDR1 SGHTA, CDR2 FQGNSA. The CDR3 contains 15 residues. V lost 0 bases and J lost 7; bases outside the gene matches: 7. The CDR3 DNA reads TGTGCCAGCAGCTTAGCGCGAAGGACAGGGGAAGAGCAGTACTTC. It is translated as CASSLARRTGEEQYF.

The chain employs TRBV11-2 and TRBJ2-1; 12 bases align to TRBD2. In germline, CDR1 is SGHAT, CDR2 FQNNGV. V shed 5 bases, J shed 8 bases, and the junction held 10 bases outside the gene matches. The CDR3 extends over 16 amino acids. CDR3 loop: CASSRTSGMKRYEQFF. The CDR3 DNA sequence: TGTGCCAGCAGCCGGACTAGCGGGATGAAGCGGTATGAGCAGTTCTTC.

This clone was recorded only once. CDR3 nucleotides: TGTGCCAGCTCACGAATTTTGAACACTGAAGCTTTCTTT. Translating gives CASSRILNTEAFF. The chain joins TRBV18 to TRBJ1-1; D remains ambiguous. This CDR3 contains 13 residues. Deletions cut 4 bases from V and 0 bases from J, with 6 bases between. The germline CDR1 and CDR2 sequences are KGHSH and LQKENI.

The chain links TRBV30 to TRBJ2-5; D perhaps matches TRBD2 (6 bases). V lost 0 bases and J lost 5, with 10 bases in between. Germline CDR1 is GTSNPN and CDR2 is SVGIG (reference sequence). This CDR3 spans 13 amino acids. The CDR3 loop reads CAWSVGRGETQYF. The DNA of the CDR3 is TGTGCCTGGAGTGTTGGGCGGGGCGAGACCCAGTACTTC.

Concerning this clone: Other DNA sequences in this sample translate to the same CDR3. The chain is built from TRBV4-3 and TRBJ2-3, with D perhaps TRBD1 (5 bases). Between the trimmed V and J ends, which lost 2 bases and 0 bases, there was a span of 6 bases. CDR1 is LGHNA and CDR2 is YSLEER in the germline V gene. This CDR3 region has 14 residues. DNA for the CDR3: TGCGCCAGCAGCCAAAGGGGTAGCACAGATACGCAGTATTTT. Its translation: CASSQRGSTDTQYF.

This chain's CDR3 is CASSSRGRPDISYEQYF. The DNA for the CDR3 is TGTGCCAGCAGCTCCCGGGGACGGCCTGATATCTCCTACGAGCAGTACTTC. This chain connects TRBV5-5 to TRBJ2-7; possibly TRBD1 or TRBD2 for D (5 bases each). The CDR3 is 17 residues long. The germline V gene has CDR1 SGHKS and CDR2 YYEKEE (reference sequence). Between the trimmed V and J ends, which lost 3 bases and 0 bases, there was a span of 19 bases.

V and J are TRBV29-1 and TRBJ1-5, with D hard to call. This CDR3 has 13 amino acids. Trimming removed 3 bases at V and 4 bases at J, with 10 bases between. Germline CDR1 SQVTM, CDR2 ANQGSEA. The CDR3 loop is CSVDGGKNQPQHF. DNA of the CDR3: TGCAGCGTTGACGGAGGGAAGAATCAGCCCCAGCATTTT. Supplemented by reference TRBV29-1 and TRBJ1-5, the full variable domain reads SAVISQKPSRDICQRGTSLTIQCQVDSQVTMMFWYRQQPGQSLTLIATANQGSEATYESGFVIDKFPISRPNLTFSTLTVSNMSPEDSSIYLCSVDGGKNQPQHFGDGTRLSIL.

The V and J genes are TRBV28 and TRBJ2-2; tentatively, D is TRBD1 (5 bases). This CDR3 has 16 amino acids. CDR1 is MDHEN and CDR2 is SYDVKM in the germline V gene. The V end was cut by 7 bases, the J end by 2 bases, with 17 bases between. CDR3 residues: CASNPRAGLNTGELFF. Written as DNA, the CDR3 is TGTGCCAGCAACCCAAGGGCAGGGCTAAACACCGGGGAGCTGTTTTTT.